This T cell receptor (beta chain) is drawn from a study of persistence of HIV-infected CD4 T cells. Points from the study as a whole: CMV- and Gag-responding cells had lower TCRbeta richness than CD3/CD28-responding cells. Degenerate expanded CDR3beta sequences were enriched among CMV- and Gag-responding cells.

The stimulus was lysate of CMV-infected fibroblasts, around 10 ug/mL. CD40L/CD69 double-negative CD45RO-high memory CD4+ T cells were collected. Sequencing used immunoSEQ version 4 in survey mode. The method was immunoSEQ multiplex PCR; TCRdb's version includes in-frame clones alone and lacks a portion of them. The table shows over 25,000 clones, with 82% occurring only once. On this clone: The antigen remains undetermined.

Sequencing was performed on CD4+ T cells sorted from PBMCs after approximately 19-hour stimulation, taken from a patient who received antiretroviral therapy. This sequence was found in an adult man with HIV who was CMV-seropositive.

The CDR3 here is CASSLNRIEQYF. The CDR3, as DNA: TGTGCCAGCAGCCTAAACAGGATCGAGCAGTACTTC. This chain joins TRBV9 and TRBJ2-7, with D possibly TRBD1 on 5 matching bases. Germline V CDR1 and CDR2: SGDLS, YYNGEE. The V end was cut by 4 bases, the J end by 6 bases, with 11 bases between. The CDR3 consists of 12 residues.